This record looks at one TCR beta chain sequence and its context. This record comes from a study of blood T cell repertoires in COVID-19. As for the study in general: Samples representing acute and convalescent COVID-19 were sourced from the United States, Italy and Spain. PBMCs, B-cell-depleted T cells, or T cells were the source of the cDNA or gDNA that made up the material.

As processed by the authors: From reference gene primer amplification, estimates of nucleated cell counts were derived. Generated by immunoSEQ multiplex PCR, the TCRdb table keeps only in-frame clones and is missing some. Clone size and the V and J calls come from that table; the DNA yielded D and trimming. The profile shows about 520,000 clones, over 75% of them singletons. Germline V lookup: CDR1 LGHDT, CDR2 YNNKEL (reference sequence). The CDR3 is 14 residues long. V lost 2 bases, J lost 5 bases, and 5 bases stayed unmatched. The source is a human donor in a cohort sampled during active COVID-19. The chain joins TRBV3-1 (or the pseudogene TRBV3-2) to TRBJ2-7; the match to TRBD2 covers 8 bases. The specimen sequenced was peripheral blood. CDR3 in amino acids: CASSQRAGENEQYF. For the CDR3, the DNA is TGTGCCAGCAGCCAACGAGCGGGAGAAAACGAGCAGTACTTC.